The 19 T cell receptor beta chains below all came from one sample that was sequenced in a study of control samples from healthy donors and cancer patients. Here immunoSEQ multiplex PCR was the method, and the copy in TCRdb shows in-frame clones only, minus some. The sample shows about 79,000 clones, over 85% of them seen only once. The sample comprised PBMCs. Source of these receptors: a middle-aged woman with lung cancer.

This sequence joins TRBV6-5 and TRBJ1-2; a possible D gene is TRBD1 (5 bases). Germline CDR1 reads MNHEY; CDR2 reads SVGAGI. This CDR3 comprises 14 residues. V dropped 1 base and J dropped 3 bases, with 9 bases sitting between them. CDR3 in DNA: TGTGCCAGCAGTTACTTGGGGGGTGACTATGGCTACACCTTC. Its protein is CASSYLGGDYGYTF.

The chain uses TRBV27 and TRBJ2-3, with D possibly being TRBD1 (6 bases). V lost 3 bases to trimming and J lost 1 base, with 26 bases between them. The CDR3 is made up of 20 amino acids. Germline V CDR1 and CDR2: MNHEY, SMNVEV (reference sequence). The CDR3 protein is CASSFIYGTPEGVGTDTQYF. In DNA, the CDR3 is TGTGCCAGCAGTTTCATTTACGGGACACCAGAAGGGGTTGGCACAGATACGCAGTATTTT.

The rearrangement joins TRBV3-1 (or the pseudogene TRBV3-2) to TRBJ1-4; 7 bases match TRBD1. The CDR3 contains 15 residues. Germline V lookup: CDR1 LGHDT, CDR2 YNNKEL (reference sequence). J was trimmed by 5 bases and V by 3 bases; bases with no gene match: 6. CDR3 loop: CASSQGQSNNEKLFF. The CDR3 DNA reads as TGTGCCAGCAGCCAGGGACAGAGTAACAATGAAAAACTGTTTTTT.

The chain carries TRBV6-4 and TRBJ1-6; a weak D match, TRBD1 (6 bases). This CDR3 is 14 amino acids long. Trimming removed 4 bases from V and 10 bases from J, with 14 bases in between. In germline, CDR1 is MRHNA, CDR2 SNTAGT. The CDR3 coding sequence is TGTGCCAGCAGTGTTCAGGGAGGGGGATCACCCCTCCACTTT. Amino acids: CASSVQGGGSPLHF.

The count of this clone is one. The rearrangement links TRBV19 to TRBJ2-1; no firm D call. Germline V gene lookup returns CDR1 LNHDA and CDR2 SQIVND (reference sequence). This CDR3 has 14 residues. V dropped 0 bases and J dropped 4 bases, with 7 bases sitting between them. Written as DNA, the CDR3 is TGTGCCAGTAGTATAGATCAACTATACAATGAGCAGTTCTTC. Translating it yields CASSIDQLYNEQFF.

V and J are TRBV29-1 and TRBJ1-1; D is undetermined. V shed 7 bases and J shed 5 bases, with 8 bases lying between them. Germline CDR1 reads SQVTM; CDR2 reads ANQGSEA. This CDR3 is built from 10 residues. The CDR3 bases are TGCAGCGCCGTGGTTACTGAAGCTTTCTTT. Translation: CSAVVTEAFF.

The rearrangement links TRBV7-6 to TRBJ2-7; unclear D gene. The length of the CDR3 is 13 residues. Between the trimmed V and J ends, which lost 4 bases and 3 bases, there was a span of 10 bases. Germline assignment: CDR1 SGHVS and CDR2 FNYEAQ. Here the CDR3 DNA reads TGTGCCAGCAGCTCTTACGTCAGCTACGAGCAGTACTTC. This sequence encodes CASSSYVSYEQYF.

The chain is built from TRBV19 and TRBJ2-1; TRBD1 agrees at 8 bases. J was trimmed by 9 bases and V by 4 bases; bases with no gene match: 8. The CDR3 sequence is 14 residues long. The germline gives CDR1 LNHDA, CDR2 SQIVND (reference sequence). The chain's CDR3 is CASSTTGTGPEQFF. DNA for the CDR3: TGTGCCAGTAGTACCACCGGGACAGGACCTGAGCAGTTCTTC.

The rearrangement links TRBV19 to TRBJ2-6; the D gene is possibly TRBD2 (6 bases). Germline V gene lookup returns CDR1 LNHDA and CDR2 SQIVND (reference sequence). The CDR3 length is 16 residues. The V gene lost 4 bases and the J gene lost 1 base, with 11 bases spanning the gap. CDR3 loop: CASSRAGLSGANVLTF. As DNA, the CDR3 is TGTGCCAGTAGTAGGGCGGGGTTGTCTGGGGCCAACGTCCTGACTTTC.

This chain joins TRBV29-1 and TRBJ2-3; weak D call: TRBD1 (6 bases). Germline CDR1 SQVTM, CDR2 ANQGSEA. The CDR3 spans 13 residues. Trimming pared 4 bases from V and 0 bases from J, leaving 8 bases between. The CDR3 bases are TGCAGCGTTGGAGGGACAAGCACAGATACGCAGTATTTT. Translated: CSVGGTSTDTQYF.

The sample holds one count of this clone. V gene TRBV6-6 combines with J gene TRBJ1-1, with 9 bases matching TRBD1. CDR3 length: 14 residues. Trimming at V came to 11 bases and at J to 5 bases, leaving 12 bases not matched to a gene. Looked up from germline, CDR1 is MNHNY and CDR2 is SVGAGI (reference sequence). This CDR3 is CAATGGQGLTEAFF. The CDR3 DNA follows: TGTGCCGCGACTGGAGGACAGGGGTTAACTGAAGCTTTCTTT.

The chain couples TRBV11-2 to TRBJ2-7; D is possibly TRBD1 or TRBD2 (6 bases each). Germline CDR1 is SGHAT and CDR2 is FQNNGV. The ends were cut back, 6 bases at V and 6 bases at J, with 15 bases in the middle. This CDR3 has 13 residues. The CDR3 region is CASRSGGVGEQYF. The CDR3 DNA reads TGTGCCAGCAGGTCCGGGGGCGTCGGCGAGCAGTACTTC.

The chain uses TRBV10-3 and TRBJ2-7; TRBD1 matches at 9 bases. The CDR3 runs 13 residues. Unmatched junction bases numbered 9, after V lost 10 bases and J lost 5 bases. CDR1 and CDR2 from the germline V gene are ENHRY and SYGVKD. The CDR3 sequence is CASCRDRDNEQYF. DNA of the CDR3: TGTGCCAGCTGCCGGGACAGGGACAACGAGCAGTACTTC.

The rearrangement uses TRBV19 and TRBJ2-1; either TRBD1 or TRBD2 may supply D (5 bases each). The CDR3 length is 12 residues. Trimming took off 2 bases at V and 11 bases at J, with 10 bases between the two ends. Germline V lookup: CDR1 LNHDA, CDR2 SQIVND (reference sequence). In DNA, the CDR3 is TGTGCCAGTAGTATATTGAGGGGTCAGCAGTTCTTC. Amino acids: CASSILRGQQFF.

CDR3 DNA: TGTGCCAGCAGAGACATCCGGGACGGACCCTACGAGCAGTACTTC. Its translation is CASRDIRDGPYEQYF. The rearrangement links TRBV28 to TRBJ2-7, with D tentatively TRBD1 or TRBD2 (5 bases each). V was trimmed by 6 bases and J by 2 bases, leaving 17 bases between them. CDR1 and CDR2 (germline): MDHEN, SYDVKM. The CDR3 length is 15 residues.

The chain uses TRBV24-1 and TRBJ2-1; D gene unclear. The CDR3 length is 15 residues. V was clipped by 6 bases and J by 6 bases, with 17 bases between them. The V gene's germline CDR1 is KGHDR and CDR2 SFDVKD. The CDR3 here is CATSLGNHGRNEQFF. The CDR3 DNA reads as TGTGCCACCAGTCTCGGAAACCACGGCCGCAATGAGCAGTTCTTC.

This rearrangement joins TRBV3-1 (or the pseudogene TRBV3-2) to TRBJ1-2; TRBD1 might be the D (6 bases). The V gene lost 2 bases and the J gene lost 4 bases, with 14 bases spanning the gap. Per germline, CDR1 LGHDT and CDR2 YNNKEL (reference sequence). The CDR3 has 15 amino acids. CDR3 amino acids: CASSQSGAGSYGYTF. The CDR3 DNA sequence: TGTGCCAGCAGCCAATCAGGGGCCGGAAGCTATGGCTACACCTTC.

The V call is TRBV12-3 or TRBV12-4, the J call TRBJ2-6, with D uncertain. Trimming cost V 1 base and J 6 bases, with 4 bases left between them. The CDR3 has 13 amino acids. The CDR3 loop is CASSLGLANVLTF. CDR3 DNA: TGTGCCAGCAGTTTAGGACTGGCCAACGTCCTGACTTTC.

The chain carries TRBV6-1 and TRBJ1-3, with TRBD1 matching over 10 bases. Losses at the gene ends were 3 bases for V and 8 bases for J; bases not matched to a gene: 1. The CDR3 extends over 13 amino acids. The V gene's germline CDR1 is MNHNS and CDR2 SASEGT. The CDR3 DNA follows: TGTGCCAGCAGTGAGGGGACAGGGGACACCATATATTTT. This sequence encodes CASSEGTGDTIYF.